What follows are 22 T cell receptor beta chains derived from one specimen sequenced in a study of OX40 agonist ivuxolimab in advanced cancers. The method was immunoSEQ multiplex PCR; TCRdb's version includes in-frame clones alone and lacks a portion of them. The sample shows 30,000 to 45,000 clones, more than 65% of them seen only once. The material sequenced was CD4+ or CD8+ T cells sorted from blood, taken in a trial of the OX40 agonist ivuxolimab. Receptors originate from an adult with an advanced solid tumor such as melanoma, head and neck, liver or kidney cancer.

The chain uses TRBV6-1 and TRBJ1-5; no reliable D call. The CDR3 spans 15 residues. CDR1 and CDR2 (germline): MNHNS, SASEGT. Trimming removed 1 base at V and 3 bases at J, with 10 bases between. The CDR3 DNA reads TGTGCCAGCAGTGAAGGCTGGTTACCCAATCAGCCCCAGCATTTT. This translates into CASSEGWLPNQPQHF.

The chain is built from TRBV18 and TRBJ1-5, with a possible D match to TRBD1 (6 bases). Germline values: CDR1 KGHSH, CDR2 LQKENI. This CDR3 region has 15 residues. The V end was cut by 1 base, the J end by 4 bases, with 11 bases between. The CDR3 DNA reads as TGTGCCAGCTCACCACAGGGACACAAGAATCAGCCCCAGCATTTT. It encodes CASSPQGHKNQPQHF.

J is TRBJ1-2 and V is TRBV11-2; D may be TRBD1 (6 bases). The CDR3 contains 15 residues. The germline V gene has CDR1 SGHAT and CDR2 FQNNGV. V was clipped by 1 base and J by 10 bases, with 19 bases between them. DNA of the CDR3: TGTGCCAGCAGCTTAGCCGTTACAGGGTACGGTGTCTACACCTTC. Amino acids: CASSLAVTGYGVYTF.

The chain's CDR3 is CASSLGGVDQYF. The CDR3 nucleotides are TGTGCCAGCAGCTTAGGCGGTGTGGACCAGTACTTC. The chain combines TRBV11-2 with TRBJ2-5; D uncertain. Per the germline V gene, CDR1 is SGHAT and CDR2 is FQNNGV. The V gene lost 1 base and the J gene lost 10 bases, with 10 bases spanning the gap. CDR3 length equals 12 residues. Complete variable domain (other parts from reference TRBV11-2 and TRBJ2-5): EAGVAQSPRYKIIEKRQSVAFWCNPISGHATLYWYQQILGQGPKLLIQFQNNGVVDDSQLPKDRFSAERLKGVDSTLKIQPAKLEDSAVYLCASSLGGVDQYFGPGTRLLVL.

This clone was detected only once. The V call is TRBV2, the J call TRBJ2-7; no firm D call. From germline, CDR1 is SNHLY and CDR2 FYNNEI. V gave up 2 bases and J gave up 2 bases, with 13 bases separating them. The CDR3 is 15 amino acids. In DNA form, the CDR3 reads TGTGCCAGCAGTGAATTCCCAGGATCGCCCTACGAGCAGTACTTC. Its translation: CASSEFPGSPYEQYF.

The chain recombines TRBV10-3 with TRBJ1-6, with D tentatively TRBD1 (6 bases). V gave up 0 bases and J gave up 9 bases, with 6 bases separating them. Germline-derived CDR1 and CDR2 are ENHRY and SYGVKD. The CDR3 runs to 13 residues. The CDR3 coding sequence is TGTGCCATCAGTGAGTCGACAGGTTCACCCCTCCACTTT. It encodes CAISESTGSPLHF.

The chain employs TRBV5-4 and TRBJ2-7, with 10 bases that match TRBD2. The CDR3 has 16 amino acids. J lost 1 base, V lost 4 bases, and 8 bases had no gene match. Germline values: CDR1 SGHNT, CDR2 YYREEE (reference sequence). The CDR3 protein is CASSRWGLAISYEQYF. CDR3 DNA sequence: TGTGCCAGCAGCCGGTGGGGACTAGCGATATCCTACGAGCAGTACTTC.

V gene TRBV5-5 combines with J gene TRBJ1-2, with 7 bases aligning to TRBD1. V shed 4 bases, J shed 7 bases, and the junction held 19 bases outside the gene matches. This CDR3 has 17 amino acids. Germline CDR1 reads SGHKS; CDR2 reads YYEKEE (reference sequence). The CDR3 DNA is TGTGCCAGCAGCGCCAATACATCCAGGGGGTCGTTGGGTGGCTACACCTTC. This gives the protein CASSANTSRGSLGGYTF. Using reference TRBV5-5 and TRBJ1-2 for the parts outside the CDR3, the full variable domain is DAGVTQSPTHLIKTRGQQVTLRCSPISGHKSVSWYQQVLGQGPQFIFQYYEKEERGRGNFPDRFSARQFPNYSSELNVNALLLGDSALYLCASSANTSRGSLGGYTFGSGTRLTVV.

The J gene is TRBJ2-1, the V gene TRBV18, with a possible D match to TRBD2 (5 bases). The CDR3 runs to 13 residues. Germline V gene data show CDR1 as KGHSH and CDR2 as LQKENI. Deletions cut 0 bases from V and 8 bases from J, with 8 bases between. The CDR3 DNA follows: TGTGCCAGCTCACCACCGGAGGCCCATGAGCAGTTCTTC. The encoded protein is CASSPPEAHEQFF.

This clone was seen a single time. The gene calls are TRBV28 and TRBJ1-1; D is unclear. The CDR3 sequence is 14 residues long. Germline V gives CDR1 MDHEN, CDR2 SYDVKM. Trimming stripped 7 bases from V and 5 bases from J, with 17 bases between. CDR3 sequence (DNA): TGTGCCAGCACCGCGAACGGGAGAACAACTGAAGCTTTCTTT. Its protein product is CASTANGRTTEAFF.

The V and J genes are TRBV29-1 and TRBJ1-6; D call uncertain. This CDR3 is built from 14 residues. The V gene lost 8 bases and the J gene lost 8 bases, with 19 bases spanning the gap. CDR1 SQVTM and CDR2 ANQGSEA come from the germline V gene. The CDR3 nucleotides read TGCAGCCCTCTGGCGACTGACCTACATTCACCCCTCCACTTT. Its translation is CSPLATDLHSPLHF.

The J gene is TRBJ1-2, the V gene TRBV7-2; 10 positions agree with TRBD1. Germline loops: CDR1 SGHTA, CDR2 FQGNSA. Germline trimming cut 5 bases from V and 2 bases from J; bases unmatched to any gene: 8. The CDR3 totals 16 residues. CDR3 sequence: CASSTGTGEINYGYTF. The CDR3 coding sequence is TGTGCCAGCAGCACCGGGACAGGGGAAATCAACTATGGCTACACCTTC.

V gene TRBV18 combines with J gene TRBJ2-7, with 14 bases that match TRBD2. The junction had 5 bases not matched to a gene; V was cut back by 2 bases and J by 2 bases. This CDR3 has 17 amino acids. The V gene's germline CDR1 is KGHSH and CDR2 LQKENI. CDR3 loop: CASSPTGLAGGTYEQYF. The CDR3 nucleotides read TGTGCCAGCTCACCAACCGGACTAGCGGGGGGAACCTACGAGCAGTACTTC.

DNA of the CDR3: TGTGCCACCAGGAGACGGCCGGAAAAACTGTTTTTT. This codes for CATRRRPEKLFF. The genes are TRBV15 and TRBJ1-4; D uncertain. Germline V lookup: CDR1 LNHNV, CDR2 YYDKDF (reference sequence). V shed 6 bases and J shed 8 bases, with 10 bases lying between them. The CDR3 extends over 12 amino acids.

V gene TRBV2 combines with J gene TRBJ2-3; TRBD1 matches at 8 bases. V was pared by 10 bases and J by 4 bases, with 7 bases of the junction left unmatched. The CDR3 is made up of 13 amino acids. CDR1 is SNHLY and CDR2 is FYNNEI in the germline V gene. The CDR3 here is CATPGQDPDTQYF. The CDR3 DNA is TGTGCCACCCCGGGACAGGATCCAGATACGCAGTATTTT.

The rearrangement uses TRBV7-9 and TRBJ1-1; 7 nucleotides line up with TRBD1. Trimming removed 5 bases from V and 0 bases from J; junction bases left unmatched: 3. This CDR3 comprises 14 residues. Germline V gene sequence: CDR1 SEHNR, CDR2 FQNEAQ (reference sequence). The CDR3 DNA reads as TGTGCCAGCAGCCCGACAGGGATGAACACTGAAGCTTTCTTT. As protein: CASSPTGMNTEAFF. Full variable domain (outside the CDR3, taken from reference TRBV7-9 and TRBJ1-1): DTGVSQNPRHKITKRGQNVTFRCDPISEHNRLYWYRQTLGQGPEFLTYFQNEAQLEKSRLLSDRFSAERPKGSFSTLEIQRTEQGDSAMYLCASSPTGMNTEAFFGQGTRLTVV.

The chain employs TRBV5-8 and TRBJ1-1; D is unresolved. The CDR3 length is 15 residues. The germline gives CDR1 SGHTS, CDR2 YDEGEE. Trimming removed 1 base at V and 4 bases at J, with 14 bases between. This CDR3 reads CASSLFPGVGTEAFF. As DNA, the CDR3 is TGTGCCAGCAGCTTGTTTCCGGGAGTGGGCACTGAAGCTTTCTTT.

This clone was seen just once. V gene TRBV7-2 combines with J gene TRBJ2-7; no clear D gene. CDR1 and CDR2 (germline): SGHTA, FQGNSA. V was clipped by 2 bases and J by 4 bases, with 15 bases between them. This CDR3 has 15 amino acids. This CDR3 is CASSLFGPADYEQYF. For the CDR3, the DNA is TGTGCCAGCAGCTTATTTGGTCCCGCGGATTACGAGCAGTACTTC.

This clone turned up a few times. CDR3 loop: CAIPTPSSGGAQDTQYF. Here the CDR3 DNA reads TGTGCCATACCCACACCTTCTAGCGGGGGGGCGCAAGATACGCAGTATTTT. The chain is built from TRBV2 and TRBJ2-3, with 12 bases fitting TRBD2. The CDR3 length is 17 residues. Germline V lookup: CDR1 SNHLY, CDR2 FYNNEI. Trimming removed 10 bases from V and 5 bases from J; junction bases left unmatched: 16.

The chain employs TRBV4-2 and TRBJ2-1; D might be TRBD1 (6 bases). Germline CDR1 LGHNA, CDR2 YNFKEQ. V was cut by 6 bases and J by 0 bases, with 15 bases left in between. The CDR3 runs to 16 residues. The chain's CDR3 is CASRSLDSSSYNEQFF. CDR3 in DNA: TGTGCCAGCAGATCCCTGGACAGTAGCTCCTACAATGAGCAGTTCTTC.

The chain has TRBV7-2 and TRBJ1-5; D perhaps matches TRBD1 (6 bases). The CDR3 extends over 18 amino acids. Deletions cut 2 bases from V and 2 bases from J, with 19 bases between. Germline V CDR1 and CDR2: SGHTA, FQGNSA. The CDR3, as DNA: TGTGCCAGCAGCTTAAGGTCACAGGGTATAGACGGCAATCAGCCCCAGCATTTT. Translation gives CASSLRSQGIDGNQPQHF. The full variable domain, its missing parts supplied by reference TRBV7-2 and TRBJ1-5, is GAGVSQSPSNKVTEKGKDVELRCDPISGHTALYWYRQSLGQGLEFLIYFQGNSAPDKSGLPSDRFSAERTGGSVSTLTIQRTQQEDSAVYLCASSLRSQGIDGNQPQHFGDGTRLSIL.

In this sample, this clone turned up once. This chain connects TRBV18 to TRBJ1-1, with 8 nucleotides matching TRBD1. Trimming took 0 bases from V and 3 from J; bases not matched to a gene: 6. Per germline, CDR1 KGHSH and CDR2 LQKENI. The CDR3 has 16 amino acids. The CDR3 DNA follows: TGTGCCAGCTCACCACCCACAGGGGGGAAGGACACTGAAGCTTTCTTT. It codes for CASSPPTGGKDTEAFF.